The 6 T cell receptor beta chains below come from one sample, sequenced in a study of cytomegalovirus exposure and HLA in healthy donors. A multiplex PCR was run with 60 Vbeta primers and 13 Jbeta primers. Assay used: immunoSEQ multiplex PCR; TCRdb lists only in-frame clones, some missing. The sample gives fewer than 200,000 clones, about 70% of which show up once; 1.5% to 2% is in the top ten. Sequencing input: PBMCs. The receptors were gathered from a woman in her 30s in good health and CMV-seronegative.

The genes are TRBV7-9 and TRBJ2-5; a weak D match, TRBD1 (6 bases). The V gene lost 5 bases and the J gene lost 5 bases, with 6 bases spanning the gap. Germline CDR1 reads SEHNR; CDR2 reads FQNEAQ (reference sequence). The length of the CDR3 is 11 residues. The CDR3 DNA follows: TGTGCCAGCAGCACAGGGGAGACCCAGTACTTC. Its protein is CASSTGETQYF.

The chain recombines TRBV7-8 with TRBJ2-7; 10 bases align to TRBD2. J was trimmed by 3 bases and V by 5 bases; bases with no gene match: 7. From germline, CDR1 is SGHVS and CDR2 FQNEAQ. The CDR3 has 15 amino acids. In DNA, the CDR3 is TGTGCCAGCAGCCAAGAGAGGACTAGCGGCTACGAGCAGTACTTC. This sequence encodes CASSQERTSGYEQYF.

The rearrangement joins TRBV7-6 to TRBJ2-3, with TRBD2 as a possible D gene (6 bases). The CDR3 extends over 15 amino acids. Germline V lookup: CDR1 SGHVS, CDR2 FNYEAQ. Trimming removed 4 bases at V and 0 bases at J, with 11 bases between. CDR3 DNA: TGTGCCAGCAGCTGGGCGGGGTCAAGCACAGATACGCAGTATTTT. Its protein product is CASSWAGSSTDTQYF.

The chain employs TRBV6-1 and TRBJ1-5; a possible D gene is TRBD1 (6 bases). CDR3 size: 16 residues. The germline V gene encodes CDR1 MNHNS and CDR2 SASEGT. V lost 0 bases and J 9 bases, leaving 18 bases between the germline ends. CDR3 in amino acids: CASSEAEGGAFVPQHF. The CDR3, as DNA: TGTGCCAGCAGTGAAGCTGAAGGGGGGGCGTTCGTGCCCCAGCATTTT.

This clone has a handful of counts. The chain has TRBV5-1 and TRBJ2-5; 8 bases fit TRBD2. The CDR3 contains 16 residues. The J segment lost 4 bases and the V segment lost 1 base, leaving 9 bases of the junction unmatched. Germline CDR1 SGHRS, CDR2 YFSETQ. The CDR3 reads CASSLRSGRGGETQYF. The CDR3 region has the DNA TGCGCCAGCAGCTTGAGGTCTGGTCGGGGGGGAGAGACCCAGTACTTC.

This chain uses TRBV19 with TRBJ2-7; weak D call: TRBD2 (5 bases). The CDR3 covers 12 residues. Deletions cut 7 bases from V and 3 bases from J, with 10 bases between. Germline CDR1 and CDR2: LNHDA and SQIVND (reference sequence). CDR3 nucleotide sequence: TGTGCCAGTAACGGACGGGACTACGAGCAGTACTTC. It yields the protein CASNGRDYEQYF. Using reference TRBV19 and TRBJ2-7 for the parts outside the CDR3, the full variable domain is DGGITQSPKYLFRKEGQNVTLSCEQNLNHDAMYWYRQDPGQGLRLIYYSQIVNDFQKGDIAEGYSVSREKKESFPLTVTSAQKNPTAFYLCASNGRDYEQYFGPGTRLTVT.